The 23 T cell receptor beta chains in this list originate from one sample, sequenced in a study of technical replicates of blood from several donors. Measured with immunoSEQ multiplex PCR; TCRdb has only the in-frame clones, and not every one. The sample lists 15,000 to 20,000 clones, approximately 88% occurring once. The specimen sequenced was PBMCs. The receptors originated from a human donor in good health.

This chain uses TRBV5-6 with TRBJ2-1, with D tentatively TRBD2 (6 bases). Germline CDR1 reads SGHDT; CDR2 reads YYEEEE. Trimming cost V 0 bases and J 3 bases, with 10 bases left between them. The CDR3 totals 15 residues. This chain's CDR3 is CASSLGSSVYNEQFF. CDR3 nucleotides: TGTGCCAGCAGCTTGGGGTCTAGCGTCTACAATGAGCAGTTCTTC.

The chain has TRBV9 and TRBJ2-3; 12 positions match TRBD2. CDR1 is SGDLS and CDR2 is YYNGEE in the germline V gene. This CDR3 spans 15 amino acids. V shed 1 base, J shed 6 bases, and the junction held 3 bases outside the gene matches. In DNA, the CDR3 is TGTGCCAGCAGCGTAACTGGGACTAGCGGGGATACGCAGTATTTT. This sequence encodes CASSVTGTSGDTQYF.

The CDR3 region is CASIGDRSNYGYTF. The DNA of the CDR3 is TGTGCCAGCATCGGAGACAGGAGTAACTATGGCTACACCTTC. The chain recombines TRBV6-1 with TRBJ1-2; perhaps TRBD1 as D (6 bases). Trimming removed 7 bases from V and 1 base from J, with 13 bases in between. The germline V gene encodes CDR1 MNHNS and CDR2 SASEGT. The CDR3 is 14 amino acids.

The chain carries TRBV7-2 and TRBJ2-1, with TRBD2 matching over 7 bases. V shed 2 bases, J shed 1 base, and the junction held 5 bases outside the gene matches. The CDR3 consists of 16 residues. Per the germline V gene, CDR1 is SGHTA and CDR2 is FQGNSA. CDR3 nucleotide sequence: TGTGCCAGCAGCTTAAGCGGGGCTGGGTCCTACAATGAGCAGTTCTTC. Translation gives CASSLSGAGSYNEQFF.

The chain links TRBV10-3 to TRBJ1-5; D is perhaps TRBD1 (5 bases). The CDR3 extends over 14 amino acids. V gave up 2 bases and J gave up 5 bases, with 10 bases separating them. The V gene's germline CDR1 is ENHRY and CDR2 SYGVKD. The CDR3 sequence is CAISEGTADQPQHF. DNA of the CDR3: TGTGCCATCAGTGAGGGGACTGCTGATCAGCCCCAGCATTTT.

This rearrangement joins TRBV9 to TRBJ1-2, with TRBD1 as a possible D gene (5 bases). V lost 4 bases and J lost 2, with 15 bases in between. The CDR3 is made up of 15 amino acids. Per germline, CDR1 SGDLS and CDR2 YYNGEE. CDR3 sequence reads: CASSPVEGRNYGYTF. For the CDR3, the DNA is TGTGCCAGCAGCCCCGTGGAGGGGCGAAACTATGGCTACACCTTC.

V usage is TRBV4-1 and J usage is TRBJ1-4; TRBD1 agrees at 11 bases. CDR3 length: 16 residues. Germline V gene lookup returns CDR1 MGHRA and CDR2 YSYEKL. V was pared by 2 bases and J by 13 bases, with 12 bases of the junction left unmatched. CDR3 DNA sequence: TGCGCCAGCAGCCAAACTCGGGACAGGGGGTTCGGGGGACTGTTTTTT. Translation gives CASSQTRDRGFGGLFF.

The chain uses TRBV19 and TRBJ2-1; TRBD1 might be the D (6 bases). CDR1 and CDR2 (germline): LNHDA, SQIVND (reference sequence). V was pared by 9 bases and J by 2 bases, with 14 bases between. This CDR3 is 14 amino acids long. This chain's CDR3 is CASQTGIAYNEQFF. The CDR3 nucleotides read TGTGCCAGCCAAACAGGGATCGCCTACAATGAGCAGTTCTTC.

This chain links TRBV30 with TRBJ2-1; 10 nucleotides line up with TRBD2. Germline V gene data show CDR1 as GTSNPN and CDR2 as SVGIG (reference sequence). V was clipped by 5 bases and J by 4 bases; unmatched bases: 20. The CDR3 loop spans 19 amino acids. CDR3 residues: CAWGTPLAGFQGAYNEQFF. The CDR3 DNA reads TGTGCCTGGGGCACTCCACTAGCGGGATTTCAGGGGGCGTACAATGAGCAGTTCTTC.

The chain has TRBV19 and TRBJ2-3; D is perhaps TRBD1 (6 bases). The CDR3 has 18 residues. The V end lost 11 bases, the J end lost 1 base, and 28 bases lay between the germline ends. Looked up from germline, CDR1 is LNHDA and CDR2 is SQIVND (reference sequence). The CDR3 is CASPIPPQQGRGTDTQYF. The CDR3, as DNA: TGTGCCTCCCCCATCCCCCCCCAACAGGGAAGAGGCACAGATACGCAGTATTTT.

The CDR3, as DNA: TGTGCCTGGACCCGGGACAGGGTGGGCACCGGGGAGCTGTTTTTT. Translation gives CAWTRDRVGTGELFF. The V call is TRBV30, the J call TRBJ2-2, with 9 positions matching TRBD1. After removal of 4 bases from V and 4 bases from J, the junction contained 7 bases not matched to a gene. Germline CDR1 is GTSNPN and CDR2 is SVGIG (reference sequence). The CDR3 contains 15 residues.

This rearrangement joins TRBV7-2 to TRBJ1-2; D not resolved. CDR1 is SGHTA and CDR2 is FQGNSA in the germline V gene. Trimming took off 5 bases at V and 2 bases at J, with 12 bases between the two ends. The CDR3 runs 14 residues. The CDR3 DNA follows: TGTGCCAGCAGCCCCAGTGGAGGAAACTATGGCTACACCTTC. Its translation is CASSPSGGNYGYTF.

The table lists this clone with a count of one. The CDR3 reads CASSFLGDRGTEAFF. CDR3 coding DNA: TGCGCCAGCAGCTTCCTAGGGGACAGGGGTACTGAAGCTTTCTTT. The chain combines TRBV5-1 with TRBJ1-1, with 10 bases aligning to TRBD1. CDR1 SGHRS and CDR2 YFSETQ come from the germline V gene. CDR3 length equals 15 residues. V shed 2 bases, J shed 5 bases, and the junction held 6 bases outside the gene matches.

The chain employs TRBV7-9 and TRBJ2-1, with 7 nucleotides matching TRBD2. This CDR3 comprises 15 residues. V was pared by 7 bases and J by 4 bases, with 10 bases of the junction left unmatched. The germline V gene has CDR1 SEHNR and CDR2 FQNEAQ (reference sequence). The chain's CDR3 is CASTESGRGYNEQFF. The CDR3 nucleotides read TGTGCCAGCACCGAGAGTGGGCGGGGGTACAATGAGCAGTTCTTC.

V gene TRBV5-1 combines with J gene TRBJ2-7; weak D call: TRBD2 (5 bases). The CDR3 extends over 12 amino acids. Germline V gene data show CDR1 as SGHRS and CDR2 as YFSETQ. V lost 4 bases, J lost 4 bases, and 9 bases lay in between. DNA of the CDR3: TGCGCCAGCAGCCCTCCGGGGTACGAGCAGTACTTC. Translating it yields CASSPPGYEQYF.

The V call is TRBV19, the J call TRBJ1-2, with D perhaps matching TRBD1 (5 bases). The germline V gene has CDR1 LNHDA and CDR2 SQIVND (reference sequence). CDR3 length: 12 residues. The V and J ends lost 3 bases and 8 bases respectively, with 10 bases between them. CDR3 residues: CASSIGAAGYTF. The CDR3 coding sequence is TGTGCCAGTAGTATTGGGGCAGCGGGCTACACCTTC.

CDR3 DNA: TGTGCCAGCAGCCTTGCCATGGGACTAGCGGGCAATGAGCAGTTCTTC. It encodes CASSLAMGLAGNEQFF. V usage is TRBV7-6 and J usage is TRBJ2-1; 12 bases agree with TRBD2. The CDR3 totals 16 residues. Germline V gene lookup returns CDR1 SGHVS and CDR2 FNYEAQ. Trimming cost V 5 bases and J 6 bases; bases outside gene matches: 8.

The genes are TRBV5-8 and TRBJ1-5; a weak D match, TRBD1 (5 bases). Trimming removed 2 bases at V and 3 bases at J, with 12 bases between. Germline CDR1 SGHTS, CDR2 YDEGEE. CDR3 length: 15 residues. The DNA for the CDR3 is TGTGCCAGCAGCTTTCAATCGGGGGTCAATCAGCCCCAGCATTTT. As protein: CASSFQSGVNQPQHF.

Only one count was recorded for this clone. The chain carries TRBV7-2 and TRBJ1-2; TRBD1 is a possible D gene (6 bases). Trimming left V 2 bases short and J 4 bases short, with 8 bases between. The CDR3 runs 13 residues. In germline, CDR1 is SGHTA, CDR2 FQGNSA. CDR3 amino acids: CASSLLGGYGYTF. The CDR3 DNA is TGTGCCAGCAGCTTATTAGGGGGCTATGGCTACACCTTC.

This clone occurred once. V and J are TRBV10-1 and TRBJ2-1, with 8 bases that match TRBD1. Germline values: CDR1 WNHNN, CDR2 SYGVQD (reference sequence). The J segment lost 7 bases and the V segment lost 1 base, leaving 6 bases of the junction unmatched. The CDR3 extends over 15 amino acids. In DNA form, the CDR3 reads TGCGCCAGCAGTGAGTACCCAGGGGGCGCGAATGAGCAGTTCTTC. Translated: CASSEYPGGANEQFF.

The chain joins TRBV28 to TRBJ2-1, with a tentative D call TRBD2 (6 bases). Trimming removed 3 bases at V and 7 bases at J, with 16 bases between. CDR3 size: 15 residues. Looked up from germline, CDR1 is MDHEN and CDR2 is SYDVKM. The CDR3 protein is CASSFGGTRRNEQFF. Here the CDR3 DNA reads TGTGCCAGCAGTTTCGGCGGGACCCGCCGGAATGAGCAGTTCTTC.

This clone was detected once. The CDR3 region is CASKGQGVVGELFF. Written as DNA, the CDR3 is TGTGCCAGCAAAGGACAGGGAGTAGTCGGGGAGCTGTTTTTT. The chain couples TRBV6-6 to TRBJ2-2, with TRBD1 identical over 8 bases. CDR1 and CDR2 (germline): MNHNY, SVGAGI (reference sequence). The CDR3 has 14 residues. V trimming: 7 bases; J trimming: 7 bases; junction bases outside the gene matches: 8.

The chain couples TRBV28 to TRBJ2-7; 9 bases are a match to TRBD2. CDR1 and CDR2 from the germline V gene are MDHEN and SYDVKM. The CDR3 totals 15 residues. Germline trimming cut 6 bases from V and 2 bases from J; bases unmatched to any gene: 8. This chain's CDR3 is CASSSGTSLAYEQYF. CDR3 DNA: TGTGCCAGCAGCTCCGGGACTAGCCTCGCCTACGAGCAGTACTTC.